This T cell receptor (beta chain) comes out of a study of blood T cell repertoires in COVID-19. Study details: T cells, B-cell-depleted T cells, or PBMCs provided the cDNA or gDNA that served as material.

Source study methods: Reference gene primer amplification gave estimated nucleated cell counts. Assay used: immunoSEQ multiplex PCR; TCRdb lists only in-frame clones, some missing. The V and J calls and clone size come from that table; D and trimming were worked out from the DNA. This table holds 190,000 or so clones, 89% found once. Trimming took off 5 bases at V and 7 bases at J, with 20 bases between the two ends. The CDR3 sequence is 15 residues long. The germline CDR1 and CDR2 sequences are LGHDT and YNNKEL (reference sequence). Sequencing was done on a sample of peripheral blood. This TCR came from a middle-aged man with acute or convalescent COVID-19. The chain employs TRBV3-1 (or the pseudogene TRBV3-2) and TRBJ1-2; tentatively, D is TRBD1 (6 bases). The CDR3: CASSSAGGVRRGYTF. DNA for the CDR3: TGTGCCAGCAGCTCCGCGGGGGGCGTTCGTCGTGGCTACACCTTC.